The clone carrying this T cell receptor beta chain was seen a handful of times. TCRdb reprocessed the 5' RACE reads via MiXCR and lists one record per CDR3 protein. The table has over 100,000 distinct CDR3 sequences, about 6.4% seen once. The record originates from a study of CD8 T cells in ankylosing spondylitis. Per germline, CDR1 SEHNR and CDR2 FQNEAQ (reference sequence). The V end was cut by 5 bases, the J end by 3 bases, with 16 bases between. This CDR3 is built from 15 residues. The V gene is TRBV7-9, the J gene TRBJ2-5; weak D call: TRBD2 (7 bases). This clonotype was obtained from a male donor with ankylosing spondylitis or in good health (not recorded which). The sample taken for sequencing was blood, either unsorted or a sorted T cell fraction (not recorded which). The CDR3 reads CASSEGGAGKETQYF. The CDR3 nucleotides read TGTGCCAGCAGCGAAGGGGGGGCAGGAAAAGAGACCCAGTACTTC.